These 27 T cell receptor beta chains came from one sample sequenced in a study of control samples from healthy donors and cancer patients. Sequenced by immunoSEQ multiplex PCR; TCRdb stores in-frame clones only, minus some. The table shows approximately 150,000 clones, with 85% to 95% occurring only once. Sequenced material: blood. These receptors were taken from a man aged 40-49 years in good health.

V and J are TRBV28 and TRBJ1-2, with TRBD1 matching 9 bases. CDR3 length equals 13 residues. V lost 7 bases and J lost 5; bases outside the gene matches: 5. Germline values: CDR1 MDHEN, CDR2 SYDVKM. The CDR3 protein is CASNPGQGYGYTF. DNA for the CDR3: TGTGCCAGCAATCCCGGACAGGGGTATGGCTACACCTTC.

This clone was found a few times. The V and J genes are TRBV5-4 and TRBJ1-6; D perhaps matches TRBD1 (6 bases). With 4 bases removed from V and 2 bases from J, the gap between germline ends came to 16 bases. The CDR3 runs 17 residues. CDR1 and CDR2 (germline): SGHNT, YYREEE (reference sequence). The CDR3 sequence is CASSGGGGLAYNSPLHF. CDR3 sequence (DNA): TGTGCCAGCAGCGGGGGAGGGGGGCTCGCCTATAATTCACCCCTCCACTTT.

This chain links TRBV11-2 with TRBJ1-4; 10 bases match TRBD1. Trimming removed 5 bases from V and 2 bases from J; junction bases left unmatched: 5. The CDR3 extends over 16 amino acids. Per germline, CDR1 SGHAT and CDR2 FQNNGV. In nucleotides, the CDR3 is TGTGCCAGCAGCCCCCGACAGGGGGCCACTAATGAAAAACTGTTTTTT. The encoded protein is CASSPRQGATNEKLFF.

J is TRBJ1-5 and V is TRBV6-5; D not resolved. Germline values: CDR1 MNHEY, CDR2 SVGAGI. V lost 7 bases to trimming and J lost 6 bases, with 10 bases between them. This CDR3 has 12 amino acids. The CDR3 region has the DNA TGTGCCAGCAAGGGTTTGAGTCAGCCCCAGCATTTT. The encoded protein is CASKGLSQPQHF.

This chain uses TRBV19 with TRBJ1-2; D not certain. In germline, CDR1 is LNHDA, CDR2 SQIVND (reference sequence). V lost 3 bases and J 10 bases, leaving 15 bases between the germline ends. The CDR3 length is 13 residues. The chain's CDR3 is CASSMDAVTDYTF. The CDR3 nucleotides are TGTGCCAGTAGTATGGACGCCGTAACGGACTACACCTTC.

This rearrangement joins TRBV28 to TRBJ2-3; 8 bases align to TRBD2. Germline V CDR1 and CDR2: MDHEN, SYDVKM. This CDR3 is 18 amino acids long. J gave up 2 bases and V 5 bases, and 15 bases lay outside the gene matches. The CDR3 protein is CASSTARGGPTPTDTQYF. The CDR3 DNA reads as TGTGCCAGCAGTACTGCTCGGGGGGGCCCAACCCCCACAGATACGCAGTATTTT.

V is TRBV11-2 and J is TRBJ1-1; maybe TRBD1 (5 bases). The CDR3 runs to 14 residues. Per the germline V gene, CDR1 is SGHAT and CDR2 is FQNNGV. V was pared by 1 base and J by 5 bases, with 11 bases between. CDR3 sequence reads: CASSLVAGFTEAFF. The DNA for the CDR3 is TGTGCCAGCAGCTTAGTAGCAGGGTTTACTGAAGCTTTCTTT.

V usage is TRBV4-2 and J usage is TRBJ1-5; 8 bases are shared with TRBD1. Germline CDR1 and CDR2: LGHNA and YNFKEQ. The CDR3 sequence is 15 residues long. V lost 4 bases to trimming and J lost 8 bases; unmatched junction nucleotides: 10. The CDR3 nucleotides read TGTGCCAGCAGCCTGCACCCAGGGGGCACAGAGCCCCAGCATTTT. Translation gives CASSLHPGGTEPQHF.

The V and J genes are TRBV4-2 and TRBJ2-5; the D gene is possibly TRBD2 (7 bases). Deletions cut 1 base from V and 5 bases from J, with 17 bases between. From germline, CDR1 is LGHNA and CDR2 YNFKEQ. The CDR3 runs 16 residues. CDR3 region: CASSQVTDGGLETQYF. The CDR3 nucleotides are TGTGCCAGCAGCCAAGTCACGGACGGGGGGCTCGAGACCCAGTACTTC.

The J gene is TRBJ1-4, the V gene TRBV11-2; TRBD1 aligns across 8 bases. Germline CDR1 and CDR2: SGHAT and FQNNGV. The V segment lost 4 bases and the J segment 3 bases; nucleotides outside the gene matches: 4. This CDR3 has 15 amino acids. CDR3 coding DNA: TGTGCCAGCAGCTCCGGACAGGGATCTAATGAAAAACTGTTTTTT. Translated: CASSSGQGSNEKLFF.

This chain connects TRBV24-1 to TRBJ2-2; unclear D gene. The length of the CDR3 is 14 residues. V lost 6 bases and J lost 4, with 11 bases in between. Germline values: CDR1 KGHDR, CDR2 SFDVKD. The CDR3 loop is CATSSRSITGELFF. The CDR3 DNA is TGTGCCACCAGTTCACGTTCCATCACCGGGGAGCTGTTTTTT.

The chain is built from TRBV28 and TRBJ1-2; no firm D call. CDR1 is MDHEN and CDR2 is SYDVKM in the germline V gene. Trimming took off 5 bases at V and 10 bases at J, with 8 bases between the two ends. This CDR3 is built from 10 residues. The CDR3 sequence is CASSQEDYTF. The CDR3, as DNA: TGTGCCAGCAGTCAGGAGGACTACACCTTC.

This chain uses TRBV3-1 (or the pseudogene TRBV3-2) with TRBJ1-1; D may be TRBD1 (5 bases). The CDR3 length is 15 residues. V was shortened by 5 bases and J by 1 base, with 14 bases between the two germline ends. Germline loops: CDR1 LGHDT, CDR2 YNNKEL (reference sequence). The CDR3 is CASSNTPGGNTEAFF. The CDR3 DNA is TGTGCCAGCAGCAACACTCCCGGGGGGAACACTGAAGCTTTCTTT.

Written as DNA, the CDR3 is TGTGCCAGCAGCCCGGGGGGGGTTCGAACCGGGGAGCTGTTTTTT. This encodes CASSPGGVRTGELFF. This chain links TRBV9 with TRBJ2-2, with 8 bases aligning to TRBD2. The ends lost 4 bases at V and 5 bases at J; junction bases unmatched: 7. The CDR3 runs to 15 residues. Germline values: CDR1 SGDLS, CDR2 YYNGEE.

The rearrangement links TRBV5-6 to TRBJ2-3; 9 bases align to TRBD2. CDR3 size: 15 residues. With 4 bases clipped from V and 4 bases from J, the junction kept 7 bases outside the gene matches. CDR1 and CDR2 (germline): SGHDT, YYEEEE. The CDR3 loop reads CASSGQREDADTQYF. Here the CDR3 DNA reads TGTGCCAGCAGCGGGCAGCGGGAGGACGCAGATACGCAGTATTTT.

A single count supports this clone. This rearrangement joins TRBV30 to TRBJ2-1; TRBD2 matches 16 bases. CDR3 length: 17 residues. Germline CDR1 and CDR2: GTSNPN and SVGIG (reference sequence). After removal of 4 bases from V and 7 bases from J, the junction contained 10 bases not matched to a gene. The CDR3 region is CAWTSMGLAGGPNEQFF. The CDR3 region has the DNA TGTGCCTGGACCAGTATGGGACTAGCGGGAGGGCCGAATGAGCAGTTCTTC.

The chain joins TRBV9 to TRBJ2-7; no clear D gene. Looked up from germline, CDR1 is SGDLS and CDR2 is YYNGEE. The CDR3 is 15 amino acids. V lost 0 bases and J lost 5, with 15 bases in between. This CDR3 is CASSVAQAPRDEQYF. The CDR3 coding sequence is TGTGCCAGCAGCGTAGCGCAGGCTCCTCGGGACGAGCAGTACTTC.

The rearrangement joins TRBV5-6 to TRBJ2-2, with TRBD2 matching over 15 bases. Germline V gene sequence: CDR1 SGHDT, CDR2 YYEEEE. The V and J ends lost 4 bases and 5 bases, in that order; junction bases with no gene match: 12. This CDR3 has 19 residues. The chain's CDR3 is CASSLTAGTSGRLTGELFF. The CDR3 DNA sequence: TGTGCCAGCAGCCTGACAGCCGGGACTAGCGGGAGGTTAACCGGGGAGCTGTTTTTT.

The CDR3 DNA is TGTGCCACCACCTTTAGCGGGAGGATGGGCACCGGGGAGCTGTTTTTT. It yields the protein CATTFSGRMGTGELFF. The V gene is TRBV19, the J gene TRBJ2-2; TRBD2 aligns across 10 bases. The CDR3 covers 16 residues. Trimming at V came to 10 bases and at J to 4 bases, leaving 12 bases not matched to a gene. Germline CDR1 reads LNHDA; CDR2 reads SQIVND (reference sequence).

V gene TRBV20-1 combines with J gene TRBJ2-3; D uncertain. V dropped 5 bases and J dropped 6 bases, with 9 bases sitting between them. This CDR3 spans 11 amino acids. The germline V gene encodes CDR1 DFQATT and CDR2 SNEGSKA (reference sequence). The CDR3 sequence: CSAPAMDTQYF. CDR3 nucleotide sequence: TGCAGTGCTCCCGCGATGGATACGCAGTATTTT.

V gene TRBV12-3 or TRBV12-4 combines with J gene TRBJ1-2; D possibly corresponds to TRBD1 (6 bases). The CDR3 extends over 13 amino acids. V was trimmed by 3 bases and J by 8 bases, leaving 13 bases between them. The CDR3 bases are TGTGCCAGCAGTTTTTATGGGGGCCGGGGCTACACCTTC. This codes for CASSFYGGRGYTF.

Of note for this clone: One end of the junction is discordant with germline, which a read error may explain. J is TRBJ1-4 and V is TRBV5-4; D is uncertain. Germline V gene data show CDR1 as SGHNT and CDR2 as YYREEE (reference sequence). This CDR3 has 13 residues. The CDR3, as DNA: TGTGCCGGCAGCGCGACACTAAATGAAAAACTGTTTTTT. It specifies CAGSATLNEKLFF.

The chain carries TRBV9 and TRBJ2-2; TRBD1 is a possible D gene (5 bases). Germline loops: CDR1 SGDLS, CDR2 YYNGEE. The CDR3 extends over 17 amino acids. V lost 3 bases and J lost 0, with 15 bases in between. As DNA, the CDR3 is TGTGCCAGCAGCGAGGCCCTTGACAGACCGAACACCGGGGAGCTGTTTTTT. As protein: CASSEALDRPNTGELFF.

The chain employs TRBV10-3 and TRBJ1-6; tentatively, D is TRBD1 (5 bases). Germline-derived CDR1 and CDR2 are ENHRY and SYGVKD. This CDR3 is built from 16 residues. V lost 4 bases and J 6 bases, leaving 16 bases between the germline ends. CDR3 sequence: CAISAGTKRVNSPLHF. DNA for the CDR3: TGTGCCATCAGTGCTGGGACCAAACGGGTTAATTCACCCCTCCACTTT.

The chain employs TRBV7-9 and TRBJ2-1; D not certain. CDR3 size: 13 residues. Trimming cost V 1 base and J 4 bases, with 5 bases left between them. The germline V gene encodes CDR1 SEHNR and CDR2 FQNEAQ (reference sequence). The chain's CDR3 is CASSLGQYNEQFF. The CDR3 nucleotides read TGTGCCAGCAGCTTAGGCCAATACAATGAGCAGTTCTTC.

The CDR3 region is CSGDWPQHF. The CDR3 nucleotides read TGCAGCGGTGATTGGCCCCAGCATTTT. V and J are TRBV29-1 and TRBJ1-5; D not resolved. Germline CDR1 is SQVTM and CDR2 is ANQGSEA. This CDR3 has 9 residues. V lost 7 bases, J lost 9 bases, and 7 bases lay in between.

V usage is TRBV7-2 and J usage is TRBJ1-3; D not certain. CDR3 length equals 13 residues. Germline V gene sequence: CDR1 SGHTA, CDR2 FQGNSA. Trimming removed 1 base at V and 1 base at J, with 2 bases between. The CDR3 spells CASSLDSGNTIYF. In DNA form, the CDR3 reads TGTGCCAGCAGCTTAGATTCTGGAAACACCATATATTTT.